Presented here are 20 T cell receptor beta chains from one specimen sequenced in a study of cytomegalovirus exposure and HLA in healthy donors. Amplification used 60 Vbeta primers and 13 Jbeta primers. TCRdb keeps only in-frame clones here, not all; method: immunoSEQ multiplex PCR. The sample carries roughly 140,000 clones, 78% recorded once. Specimen: PBMCs. Every receptor here comes from a woman younger than 30 in good health and CMV-seropositive.

V and J are TRBV6-6 and TRBJ2-7; 8 nucleotides agree with TRBD2. CDR1 and CDR2 (germline): MNHNY, SVGAGI (reference sequence). V lost 4 bases, J lost 2 bases, and 7 bases stayed unmatched. The CDR3 contains 15 residues. CDR3: CASSSYSGEAYEQYF. The CDR3 coding sequence is TGTGCCAGCAGTTCCTATAGCGGGGAGGCCTACGAGCAGTACTTC.

This chain uses TRBV27 with TRBJ1-6, with TRBD1 identical over 9 bases. CDR1 is MNHEY and CDR2 is SMNVEV in the germline V gene (reference sequence). The CDR3 contains 15 residues. V was pared by 6 bases and J by 8 bases, with 8 bases of the junction left unmatched. Here the CDR3 reads CASRSGTGNYSPLHF. CDR3 sequence (DNA): TGTGCCAGCAGGTCCGGGACAGGGAATTATTCACCCCTCCACTTT.

V gene TRBV4-3 combines with J gene TRBJ1-6; possibly TRBD1 for D (6 bases). Germline V gives CDR1 LGHNA, CDR2 YSLEER. CDR3 length: 18 amino acids. The ends were cut back, 1 base at V and 2 bases at J, with 15 bases in the middle. The DNA of the CDR3 is TGCGCCAGCAGCCAAGGGGCGGCCCAGGGGCCCTATAATTCACCCCTCCACTTT. Translating it yields CASSQGAAQGPYNSPLHF.

The V gene is TRBV25-1, the J gene TRBJ1-2; D not resolved. The V gene's germline CDR1 is MGHDK and CDR2 SYGVNS. Trimming removed 1 base at V and 8 bases at J, with 5 bases between. CDR3 length: 11 amino acids. CDR3 coding DNA: TGTGCCAGCAGTGAATCACGGGGCTACACCTTC. It encodes CASSESRGYTF.

This chain connects TRBV6-5 to TRBJ2-1; D call uncertain. The CDR3 totals 15 residues. The germline V gene has CDR1 MNHEY and CDR2 SVGAGI. Trimming took 2 bases from V and 6 from J, leaving 14 bases between them. CDR3 bases: TGTGCCAGCAGTTACCAACAAACCCTTTTCAATGAGCAGTTCTTC. Translated: CASSYQQTLFNEQFF.

Of note for this clone: Within the sample, other DNA sequences also encode this same CDR3. J is TRBJ1-1 and V is TRBV27; D not resolved. The ends were cut back, 6 bases at V and 1 base at J, with 9 bases in the middle. This CDR3 is built from 13 residues. Germline V gene sequence: CDR1 MNHEY, CDR2 SMNVEV (reference sequence). The CDR3 DNA is TGTGCCAGCAGCCCTCGACAGAACACTGAAGCTTTCTTT. This translates into CASSPRQNTEAFF.

This clone turned up a few times. The chain links TRBV5-1 to TRBJ1-1; D not resolved. From germline, CDR1 is SGHRS and CDR2 YFSETQ. V was shortened by 2 bases and J by 1 base, with 12 bases between the two germline ends. This CDR3 is 15 amino acids long. CDR3 loop: CASSLFLGGNTEAFF. The CDR3 bases are TGCGCCAGCAGCTTATTCCTCGGTGGGAACACTGAAGCTTTCTTT.

The J gene is TRBJ1-2, the V gene TRBV5-6; 7 nucleotides line up with TRBD1. J gave up 1 base and V 0 bases, and 3 bases lay outside the gene matches. The CDR3 sequence is 15 residues long. CDR1 is SGHDT and CDR2 is YYEEEE in the germline V gene. The CDR3 nucleotides are TGTGCCAGCAGCTTGGGGACAGGAGTTAACTATGGCTACACCTTC. It is translated as CASSLGTGVNYGYTF.

The genes are TRBV15 and TRBJ2-1; 9 bases are a match to TRBD2. V shed 9 bases and J 8 bases; nucleotides not matched to a gene: 11. Germline assignment: CDR1 LNHNV and CDR2 YYDKDF (reference sequence). The CDR3 contains 14 residues. Here the CDR3 DNA reads TGTGCCACATCTGGGCGGGGGGGCCTCGATGAGCAGTTCTTC. It codes for CATSGRGGLDEQFF.

This clone has a handful of counts. The chain employs TRBV6-1 and TRBJ2-2, with 10 bases that match TRBD1. Germline CDR1 and CDR2: MNHNS and SASEGT. The trim removed 5 bases at V and 7 bases at J, leaving 7 bases unmatched. This CDR3 is 15 amino acids long. This CDR3 is CASSPGQGSGGELFF. In nucleotides, the CDR3 is TGTGCCAGCAGTCCGGGACAGGGGTCGGGCGGGGAGCTGTTTTTT.

This clone was seen only once. The genes are TRBV19 and TRBJ1-1; D is unclear. This CDR3 region has 15 residues. The V gene's germline CDR1 is LNHDA and CDR2 SQIVND (reference sequence). Trimming pared 7 bases from V and 1 base from J, leaving 16 bases between. CDR3 coding DNA: TGTGCCAGTAACAGACCAGGCGGGGAGAACACTGAAGCTTTCTTT. This sequence encodes CASNRPGGENTEAFF.

The rearrangement uses TRBV18 and TRBJ1-1, with 12 bases fitting TRBD1. The V segment lost 3 bases and the J segment 8 bases; nucleotides outside the gene matches: 13. Germline assignment: CDR1 KGHSH and CDR2 LQKENI. The CDR3 totals 17 residues. The CDR3 nucleotides are TGTGCCAGCTCACCGCGCTCACCCGGGACAGGGGGCACCGAAGCTTTCTTT. It translates to CASSPRSPGTGGTEAFF.

This chain connects TRBV18 to TRBJ1-3; no definite D call. Trimming left V 3 bases short and J 3 bases short, with 9 bases between. Germline assignment: CDR1 KGHSH and CDR2 LQKENI. CDR3 length: 14 amino acids. CDR3 loop: CASSPTTDGNTIYF. The CDR3 DNA sequence: TGTGCCAGCTCACCGACCACAGATGGAAACACCATATATTTT.

This clone was counted only a few times. The CDR3 region has the DNA TGTGCCAGCAGTGGCCTCAACTCGGGCTATGGCTACACCTTC. Amino acids: CASSGLNSGYGYTF. The rearrangement uses TRBV2 and TRBJ1-2; D is uncertain. The germline V and J ends were trimmed by 4 bases and 4 bases, with 13 bases remaining between them. CDR3 length equals 14 residues. Per germline, CDR1 SNHLY and CDR2 FYNNEI.

The table lists this clone with a count of one. The chain joins TRBV5-1 to TRBJ1-2, with 7 nucleotides matching TRBD1. The CDR3 runs to 14 residues. Per germline, CDR1 SGHRS and CDR2 YFSETQ. After removal of 4 bases from V and 2 bases from J, the junction contained 5 bases not matched to a gene. Here the CDR3 DNA reads TGCGCCAGCAGCCGGCAGACAGGGAACTATGGCTACACCTTC. Its translation: CASSRQTGNYGYTF.

This chain uses TRBV15 with TRBJ2-5, with 7 bases lining up with TRBD1. TRBJ2-7 matches the DNA end more closely, so the J call is doubtful. The CDR3 totals 16 residues. Germline CDR1 and CDR2: LNHNV and YYDKDF (reference sequence). The CDR3 DNA sequence: TGTGCCACCAGCAGAGTGTTTTCAGGGGGATCCTACGAGCAGTACTTC. It specifies CATSRVFSGGSYEQYF.

The chain's CDR3 is CASSREGLVSPTGELFF. Here the CDR3 DNA reads TGCGCCAGCAGCCGGGAGGGCCTAGTGAGTCCCACCGGGGAGCTGTTTTTT. The genes are TRBV5-1 and TRBJ2-2; 8 bases are a match to TRBD2. Germline V CDR1 and CDR2: SGHRS, YFSETQ. V lost 4 bases and J lost 4; bases outside the gene matches: 12. The CDR3 covers 17 residues. Filled out from reference TRBV5-1 and TRBJ2-2, the complete variable domain reads KAGVTQTPRYLIKTRGQQVTLSCSPISGHRSVSWYQQTPGQGLQFLFEYFSETQRNKGNFPGRFSGRQFSNSRSEMNVSTLELGDSALYLCASSREGLVSPTGELFFGEGSRLTVL.

The V gene is TRBV6-6, the J gene TRBJ2-2; a weak D match, TRBD2 (6 bases). The CDR3 has 15 amino acids. Trimming shortened V by 6 bases and J by 5 bases, and 16 bases separated the two germline ends. Germline CDR1 MNHNY, CDR2 SVGAGI (reference sequence). In DNA, the CDR3 is TGTGCCAGCAGCTTCCGTGAGCGGGCGACCGGGGAGCTGTTTTTT. The encoded protein is CASSFRERATGELFF.

The chain employs TRBV5-1 and TRBJ2-3, with TRBD1 as a possible D gene (5 bases). The CDR3 totals 15 residues. Per germline, CDR1 SGHRS and CDR2 YFSETQ. Trimming left V 2 bases short and J 2 bases short, with 12 bases between. CDR3 DNA sequence: TGCGCCAGCAGCTTTCAGGGTCATAACACAGATACGCAGTATTTT. This encodes CASSFQGHNTDTQYF.

The rearrangement uses TRBV7-8 and TRBJ1-1; possible D gene TRBD1, 5 bases. V lost 5 bases and J 7 bases, leaving 14 bases between the germline ends. Germline V gene sequence: CDR1 SGHVS, CDR2 FQNEAQ. CDR3 length equals 13 residues. The CDR3 reads CASSLDRDFEAFF. The CDR3 DNA is TGTGCCAGCAGCCTCGACCGGGACTTTGAAGCTTTCTTT.